One sample yielded the 30 T cell receptor beta chains listed below, sequenced in a study of T cell repertoires in cytomegalovirus infection. One entry per CDR3 protein results from TCRdb running MiXCR on the reads. The repertoire holds roughly 280,000 distinct CDR3 sequences, with about 20% as singletons. These receptors lack a known antigen. The sequencing here drew on cultured PBMCs, taken from culture after CMV antigen stimulation. The receptors stem from a human donor in good health (CMV status not recorded). Some clones in this sample may be carry-over from other donors' samples.

This clonotype was observed at least ten times. The chain has TRBV6-1 and TRBJ2-3, with TRBD2 identical over 7 bases. CDR3 length: 18 amino acids. Germline V lookup: CDR1 MNHNS, CDR2 SASEGT. After removal of 4 bases from V and 0 bases from J, the junction contained 13 bases not matched to a gene. CDR3 sequence: CASSALTSAKTSTDTQYF. For the CDR3, the DNA is TGTGCCAGCAGTGCATTAACTAGCGCAAAGACTAGCACAGATACGCAGTATTTT.

J is TRBJ2-3 and V is TRBV12-3 or TRBV12-4; D is uncertain. This CDR3 has 13 residues. V dropped 3 bases and J dropped 4 bases, with 8 bases sitting between them. The chain's CDR3 is CASSFEQPDTQYF. In nucleotides, the CDR3 is TGTGCCAGCAGTTTTGAGCAGCCAGATACGCAGTATTTT.

This chain joins TRBV28 and TRBJ1-1; 8 positions match TRBD1. Germline loops: CDR1 MDHEN, CDR2 SYDVKM. V lost 5 bases, J lost 2 bases, and 7 bases stayed unmatched. The CDR3 loop spans 15 amino acids. CDR3 DNA: TGTGCCAGCAGTCCCGTTGACAGGGGCAACACTGAAGCTTTCTTT. Amino acid sequence: CASSPVDRGNTEAFF.

This clonotype was found a few times. V usage is TRBV19 and J usage is TRBJ2-2; 7 bases align to TRBD1. Germline CDR1 reads LNHDA; CDR2 reads SQIVND (reference sequence). V lost 6 bases and J lost 4; bases outside the gene matches: 5. The CDR3 totals 14 residues. CDR3 DNA: TGTGCCAGTAGCCTGACAGGGCTCACCGGGGAGCTGTTTTTT. The encoded protein is CASSLTGLTGELFF.

This clonotype appeared a few times. The rearrangement joins TRBV7-9 to TRBJ2-1, with TRBD2 matching over 10 bases. The CDR3 sequence is 16 residues long. Trimming at V came to 2 bases and at J to 5 bases, leaving 6 bases not matched to a gene. The V gene's germline CDR1 is SEHNR and CDR2 FQNEAQ (reference sequence). The CDR3 loop reads CASSLYTSGTHNEQFF. DNA for the CDR3: TGTGCCAGCAGCTTATATACTAGCGGGACTCACAATGAGCAGTTCTTC.

This rearrangement joins TRBV14 to TRBJ2-3; 7 nucleotides align to TRBD1. This CDR3 spans 19 amino acids. After removal of 3 bases from V and 2 bases from J, the junction contained 17 bases not matched to a gene. CDR1 and CDR2 from the germline V gene are SGHDN and FVKESK. Here the CDR3 reads CASSHPMGRGNIYTDTQYF. The CDR3 region has the DNA TGTGCCAGCAGCCATCCTATGGGCAGGGGGAATATCTACACAGATACGCAGTATTTT.

This clonotype has more than one count but fewer than ten. CDR3 bases: TGTGCCAGCAGTTTTAAGACCGGGACTAGCGGGAGTAAGCGCGAGACCCAGTACTTC. As protein: CASSFKTGTSGSKRETQYF. The chain is built from TRBV27 and TRBJ2-5, with 14 bases aligning to TRBD2. V was clipped by 3 bases and J by 5 bases; unmatched bases: 14. CDR1 is MNHEY, CDR2 SMNVEV, per germline (reference sequence). CDR3 length: 19 residues.

This clonotype was seen repeatedly, ten times or more. The V and J genes are TRBV7-2 and TRBJ1-2, with TRBD1 matching 7 bases. V lost 5 bases to trimming and J lost 7 bases; unmatched junction nucleotides: 4. The CDR3 loop spans 12 amino acids. In germline, CDR1 is SGHTA, CDR2 FQGNSA. Here the CDR3 reads CASSPDRAGYTF. The DNA for the CDR3 is TGTGCCAGCAGCCCCGACAGGGCTGGCTACACCTTC.

This clonotype was detected only a few times. The chain has TRBV4-3 and TRBJ1-5; no firm D call. The V end was cut by 1 base, the J end by 3 bases, with 10 bases between. CDR3 length: 15 amino acids. CDR1 is LGHNA, CDR2 YSLEER, per germline. The CDR3 nucleotides read TGCGCCAGCAGCCAAGCCCTCTCGATCAATCAGCCCCAGCATTTT. Amino acids: CASSQALSINQPQHF.

This clonotype was detected only a few times. V and J are TRBV4-1 and TRBJ1-1; no definite D call. Deletions cut 4 bases from V and 1 base from J, with 13 bases between. CDR1 and CDR2 (germline): MGHRA, YSYEKL. CDR3 length: 15 amino acids. The CDR3 loop reads CASSRRRETNTEAFF. The CDR3 nucleotides are TGCGCCAGCAGCCGACGTCGGGAAACGAACACTGAAGCTTTCTTT.

Only one count was recorded for this clonotype. V and J are TRBV15 and TRBJ2-3; TRBD2 matches 13 bases. The germline CDR1 and CDR2 sequences are LNHNV and YYDKDF (reference sequence). J was trimmed by 5 bases and V by 5 bases; bases with no gene match: 10. This CDR3 region has 17 residues. The CDR3 nucleotides are TGTGCCACCAGCCGGACTAGCGGGAGACAAAGACGAGATACGCAGTATTTT. The encoded protein is CATSRTSGRQRRDTQYF. Drawing the rest from reference TRBV15 and TRBJ2-3, the complete variable domain is DAMVIQNPRYQVTQFGKPVTLSCSQTLNHNVMYWYQQKSSQAPKLLFHYYDKDFNNEADTPDNFQSRRPNTSFCFLDIRSPGLGDTAMYLCATSRTSGRQRRDTQYFGPGTRLTVL.

The sample holds many counts of this clonotype. The V call is TRBV7-2, the J call TRBJ2-1; possibly TRBD2 for D (5 bases). This CDR3 is built from 19 residues. V lost 5 bases and J 1 base, leaving 24 bases between the germline ends. Germline CDR1 and CDR2: SGHTA and FQGNSA. In nucleotides, the CDR3 is TGTGCCAGCAGCAGAAGACTATCCCCCTCCTATAGATCCTACAATGAGCAGTTCTTC. Residues: CASSRRLSPSYRSYNEQFF.

This clonotype was observed at least ten times. The chain links TRBV7-9 to TRBJ2-1; D ambiguous. The CDR3 runs 16 residues. Per germline, CDR1 SEHNR and CDR2 FQNEAQ (reference sequence). Trimming cost V 5 bases and J 0 bases, with 14 bases left between them. CDR3 amino acids: CASSRVSLSSYNEQFF. The DNA of the CDR3 is TGTGCCAGCAGCAGAGTCTCCTTGAGCTCCTACAATGAGCAGTTCTTC.

This clonotype has a count of ten or more. This chain joins TRBV9 and TRBJ2-6, with unresolved D. V was trimmed by 1 base and J by 1 base, leaving 6 bases between them. CDR3 size: 15 residues. The germline V gene has CDR1 SGDLS and CDR2 YYNGEE. Here the CDR3 reads CASSVQRSGANVLTF. CDR3 coding DNA: TGTGCCAGCAGCGTACAACGGTCTGGGGCCAACGTCCTGACTTTC.

This clonotype showed up just a few times. This chain joins TRBV12-3 or TRBV12-4 and TRBJ1-5; D is unresolved. The CDR3 has 13 residues. V dropped 8 bases and J dropped 0 bases, with 8 bases sitting between them. The CDR3: CASAGVSNQPQHF. In nucleotides, the CDR3 is TGTGCCAGCGCGGGAGTTAGCAATCAGCCCCAGCATTTT.

This clonotype was recorded at least ten times. The chain employs TRBV11-2 and TRBJ1-6; TRBD1 agrees at 8 bases. Germline CDR1 and CDR2: SGHAT and FQNNGV. The V and J ends lost 5 bases and 9 bases, in that order; junction bases with no gene match: 9. CDR3 length: 15 amino acids. In nucleotides, the CDR3 is TGTGCCAGCAGCCCCCTCGGACAGGGATCTTCACCCCTCCACTTT. This encodes CASSPLGQGSSPLHF.

About this clonotype itself: A much larger clone sits a single nucleotide away, making a read error possible. The chain is built from TRBV7-2 and TRBJ2-5; 11 bases map to TRBD1. The CDR3 consists of 14 residues. Germline trimming cut 10 bases from V and 2 bases from J; bases unmatched to any gene: 6. CDR1 and CDR2 (germline): SGHTA, FQGNSA. The chain's CDR3 is CANSRDRGQETQYF. For the CDR3, the DNA is TGTGCCAACTCACGGGACAGGGGGCAAGAGACCCAGTACTTC.

This clonotype was counted only a few times. The V gene is TRBV7-6, the J gene TRBJ2-3; no reliable D call. This CDR3 contains 13 residues. The V end was cut by 2 bases, the J end by 4 bases, with 7 bases between. Germline V gives CDR1 SGHVS, CDR2 FNYEAQ. CDR3 protein: CASSLLLSDTQYF. The CDR3 coding sequence is TGTGCCAGCAGCTTATTGTTATCAGATACGCAGTATTTT.

CDR3 protein: CASRRQGGVFREKLFF. CDR3 DNA: TGTGCCAGCAGACGACAGGGGGGGGTCTTTCGTGAAAAACTGTTTTTT. V and J are TRBV7-2 and TRBJ1-4; TRBD1 matches at 9 bases. This CDR3 has 16 amino acids. The V gene end was trimmed by 6 bases and the J gene end by 7 bases; junction bases not matched to a gene: 12. Germline CDR1 reads SGHTA; CDR2 reads FQGNSA.

V is TRBV7-9 and J is TRBJ1-5, with 8 bases aligning to TRBD1. Germline V gene data show CDR1 as SEHNR and CDR2 as FQNEAQ (reference sequence). The CDR3 covers 14 residues. The junction had 2 bases not matched to a gene; V was cut back by 5 bases and J by 2 bases. The CDR3 DNA reads as TGTGCCAGCAGCCAGGGGGCCGGCAATCAGCCCCAGCATTTT. The encoded protein is CASSQGAGNQPQHF.

This clonotype was recorded many times. The CDR3 sequence is CASSLVPGQGDTIYF. The CDR3 nucleotides read TGTGCCAGCAGCTTAGTTCCGGGACAGGGAGACACCATATATTTT. The J gene is TRBJ1-3, the V gene TRBV7-8; TRBD1 aligns across 9 bases. Per the germline V gene, CDR1 is SGHVS and CDR2 is FQNEAQ. Germline trimming cut 1 base from V and 8 bases from J; bases unmatched to any gene: 6. The CDR3 is made up of 15 amino acids.

This clonotype was counted between two and nine times. The chain combines TRBV27 with TRBJ2-1; D uncertain. The CDR3 has 15 amino acids. Germline CDR1 is MNHEY and CDR2 is SMNVEV (reference sequence). Deletions cut 2 bases from V and 3 bases from J, with 11 bases between. Written as DNA, the CDR3 is TGTGCCAGCAGTTTACGGATTAAAGGCTACAATGAGCAGTTCTTC. Amino acids: CASSLRIKGYNEQFF.

The V gene is TRBV20-1, the J gene TRBJ2-5; the match to TRBD2 covers 8 bases. The V gene end was trimmed by 8 bases and the J gene end by 2 bases; junction bases not matched to a gene: 4. CDR1 and CDR2 (germline): DFQATT, SNEGSKA (reference sequence). The CDR3 runs to 12 residues. In nucleotides, the CDR3 is TGCAGTATTATAGCGGGGCAAGAGACCCAGTACTTC. It specifies CSIIAGQETQYF.

This clonotype has more than one count but fewer than ten. This chain links TRBV12-3 or TRBV12-4 with TRBJ2-3; D gene ambiguous. This CDR3 has 15 residues. The V end lost 2 bases, the J end lost 2 bases, and 11 bases lay between the germline ends. The DNA for the CDR3 is TGTGCCAGCAGTTTATACGTCTCAATCACAGATACGCAGTATTTT. The encoded protein is CASSLYVSITDTQYF.

The gene calls are TRBV4-1 and TRBJ2-7, with 7 bases that match TRBD1. The CDR3 runs to 17 residues. V shed 2 bases, J shed 5 bases, and the junction held 15 bases outside the gene matches. The germline V gene encodes CDR1 MGHRA and CDR2 YSYEKL. The CDR3 reads CASSQSGDPGGRDEQYF. The CDR3 DNA is TGCGCCAGCAGCCAATCAGGGGATCCAGGGGGACGGGACGAGCAGTACTTC.

The chain recombines TRBV29-1 with TRBJ2-7; weak D call: TRBD1 (5 bases). Germline CDR1 SQVTM, CDR2 ANQGSEA. There are 13 residues in the CDR3. Trimming took off 3 bases at V and 3 bases at J, with 12 bases between the two ends. The CDR3: CSVEGQGLYEQYF. CDR3 nucleotide sequence: TGCAGCGTTGAGGGCCAGGGTCTCTACGAGCAGTACTTC.

The V gene is TRBV27, the J gene TRBJ1-1; a weak D match, TRBD1 (5 bases). CDR3 length: 15 residues. Germline CDR1 reads MNHEY; CDR2 reads SMNVEV (reference sequence). V was cut by 3 bases and J by 0 bases, with 11 bases left in between. The CDR3 DNA reads as TGTGCCAGCAGTTTCGATGAGGGGATGAACACTGAAGCTTTCTTT. As protein: CASSFDEGMNTEAFF.

This chain uses TRBV7-6 with TRBJ2-3; tentative D call: TRBD1 (6 bases). Trimming removed 5 bases at V and 5 bases at J, with 17 bases between. The germline gives CDR1 SGHVS, CDR2 FNYEAQ. There are 15 residues in the CDR3. As DNA, the CDR3 is TGTGCCAGCAGCACCCTGACAGGAGGTGGAGATACGCAGTATTTT. This encodes CASSTLTGGGDTQYF.

This clonotype was picked up many times. The rearrangement joins TRBV10-3 to TRBJ2-3, with 13 bases matching TRBD2. The CDR3 totals 17 residues. Trimming at V came to 5 bases and at J to 3 bases, leaving 8 bases not matched to a gene. The V gene's germline CDR1 is ENHRY and CDR2 SYGVKD. CDR3 nucleotides: TGTGCCATCAGTACCGGGACTAGCGGGAAAGGGACAGATACGCAGTATTTT. The encoded protein is CAISTGTSGKGTDTQYF.

The chain recombines TRBV6-4 with TRBJ1-5; 12 bases agree with TRBD1. Germline V gene lookup returns CDR1 MRHNA and CDR2 SNTAGT. This CDR3 contains 18 residues. V was pared by 3 bases and J by 3 bases, with 9 bases of the junction left unmatched. The CDR3 bases are TGTGCCAGCAGTGAAACCGGGACAGGGGGCGCGGACAATCAGCCCCAGCATTTT. It is translated as CASSETGTGGADNQPQHF.